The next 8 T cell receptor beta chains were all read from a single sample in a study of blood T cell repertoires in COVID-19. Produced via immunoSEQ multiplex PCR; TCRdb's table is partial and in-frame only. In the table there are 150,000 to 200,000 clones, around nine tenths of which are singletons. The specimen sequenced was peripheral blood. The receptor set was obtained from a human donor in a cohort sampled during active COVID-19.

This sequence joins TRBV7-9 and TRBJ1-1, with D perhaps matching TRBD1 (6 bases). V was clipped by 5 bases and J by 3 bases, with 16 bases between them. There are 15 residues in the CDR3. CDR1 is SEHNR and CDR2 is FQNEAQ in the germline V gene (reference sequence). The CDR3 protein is CASSILTGWDTEAFF. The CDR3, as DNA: TGTGCCAGCAGCATACTTACAGGGTGGGACACTGAAGCTTTCTTT.

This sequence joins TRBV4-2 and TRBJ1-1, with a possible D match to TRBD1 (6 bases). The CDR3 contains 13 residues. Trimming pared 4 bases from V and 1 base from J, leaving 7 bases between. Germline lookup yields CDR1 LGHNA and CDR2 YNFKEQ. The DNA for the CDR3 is TGTGCCAGCAGCCCGACAGGGAACACTGAAGCTTTCTTT. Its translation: CASSPTGNTEAFF.

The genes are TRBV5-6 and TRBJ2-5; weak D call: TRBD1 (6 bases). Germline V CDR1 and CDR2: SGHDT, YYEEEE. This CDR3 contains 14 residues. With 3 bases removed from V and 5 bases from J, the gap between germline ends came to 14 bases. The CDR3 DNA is TGTGCCAGCAGCTCAACCAGGGGTGGGGAGACCCAGTACTTC. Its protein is CASSSTRGGETQYF.

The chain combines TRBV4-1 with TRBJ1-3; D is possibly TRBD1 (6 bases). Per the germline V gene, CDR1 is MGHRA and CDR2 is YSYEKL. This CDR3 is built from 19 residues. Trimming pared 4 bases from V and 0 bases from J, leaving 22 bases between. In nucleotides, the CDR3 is TGCGCCAGCAGCCGATCGGCCCAGCAGGGACAAAGCTCTGGAAACACCATATATTTT. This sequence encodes CASSRSAQQGQSSGNTIYF.

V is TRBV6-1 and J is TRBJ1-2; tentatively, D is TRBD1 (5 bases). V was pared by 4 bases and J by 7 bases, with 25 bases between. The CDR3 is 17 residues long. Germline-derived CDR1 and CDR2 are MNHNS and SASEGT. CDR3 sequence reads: CASSGGLPVGTTIGYTF. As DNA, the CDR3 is TGTGCCAGCAGTGGGGGACTCCCTGTAGGGACGACTATTGGCTACACCTTC.

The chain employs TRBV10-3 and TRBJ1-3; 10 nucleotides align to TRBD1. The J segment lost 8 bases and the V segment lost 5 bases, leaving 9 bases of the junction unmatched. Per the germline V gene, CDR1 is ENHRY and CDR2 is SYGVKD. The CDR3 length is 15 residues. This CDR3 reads CAISSRTGGGDTIYF. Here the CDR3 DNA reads TGTGCCATCAGTTCAAGGACAGGGGGGGGAGACACCATATATTTT.

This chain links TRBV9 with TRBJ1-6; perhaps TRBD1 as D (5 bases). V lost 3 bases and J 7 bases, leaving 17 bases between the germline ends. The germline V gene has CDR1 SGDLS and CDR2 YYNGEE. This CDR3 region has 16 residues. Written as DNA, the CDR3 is TGTGCCAGCAGCGCAACACAGGTTTCTCGGAATTCACCCCTCCACTTT. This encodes CASSATQVSRNSPLHF.

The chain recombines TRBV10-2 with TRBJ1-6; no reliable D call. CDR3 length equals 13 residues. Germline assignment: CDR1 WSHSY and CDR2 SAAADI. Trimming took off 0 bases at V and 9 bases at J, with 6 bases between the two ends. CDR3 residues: CASSESRVSPLHF. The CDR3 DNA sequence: TGCGCCAGCAGTGAGTCACGGGTTTCACCCCTCCACTTT.